The T cell receptor beta chain described here comes from a study of T cell responses to AZD1222 COVID-19 vaccine. Overall study findings and caveats: The study identified only five to seven AZD1222 recipients as seropositive at baseline. The donor cohort was predominantly white British with a female majority, and clonal diversity may have been underestimated.

Germline CDR1 LNHDA, CDR2 SQIVND (reference sequence). The CDR3 length is 15 residues. Trimming shortened V by 3 bases and J by 1 base, and 9 bases separated the two germline ends. Measured with immunoSEQ multiplex PCR; TCRdb has only the in-frame clones, and not every one. The sample has around 130,000 clones; about 90% are singletons. This clone was detected a few times. Its antigen is still unknown. The chain couples TRBV19 to TRBJ1-4; D is unclear. The sample here was peripheral blood, taken on day 0 of AZD1222 vaccination. This receptor was identified in an adult in good health. Here the CDR3 reads CASSMLGGTNEKLFF. The CDR3 DNA sequence: TGTGCCAGTAGTATGTTGGGCGGAACTAATGAAAAACTGTTTTTT.